The 16 T cell receptor beta chains listed next were all sequenced from one sample in a study of spatial heterogeneity in lung cancer. These receptors are not linked to any known antigen. Study outcomes and limitations: Tumor mutation count correlated with how many alpha and beta TCRs expanded intratumorally.

Stated time point: sample taken at primary tumor resection. TCRdb ran MiXCR on the 5' RACE reads and lists one entry per CDR3 protein. The repertoire holds a few hundred distinct CDR3 sequences, with 10% as singletons. The sample in question was lung tumor tissue, obtained at surgery. All receptors come from a female donor with early-stage non-small cell lung cancer.

This clonotype is large. The chain is built from TRBV20-1 and TRBJ2-2; 8 bases map to TRBD2. The ends lost 0 bases at V and 3 bases at J; junction bases unmatched: 12. Looked up from germline, CDR1 is DFQATT and CDR2 is SNEGSKA (reference sequence). This CDR3 has 18 amino acids. In nucleotides, the CDR3 is TGCAGTGCTAGAGATTCGGTAGCGGGATCCCTTTACACCGGGGAGCTGTTTTTT. Translated, it gives CSARDSVAGSLYTGELFF.

This clonotype ranks as medium-sized (0.01 to 0.1%). This chain links TRBV18 with TRBJ2-2; D not certain. Germline values: CDR1 KGHSH, CDR2 LQKENI. V lost 0 bases to trimming and J lost 1 base, with 3 bases between them. The length of the CDR3 is 14 residues. DNA for the CDR3: TGTGCCAGCTCACCACCGCAGAACACCGGGGAGCTGTTTTTT. Protein product: CASSPPQNTGELFF.

This chain uses TRBV5-6 with TRBJ1-2; TRBD1 might be the D (6 bases). Per the germline V gene, CDR1 is SGHDT and CDR2 is YYEEEE. This CDR3 comprises 14 residues. With 2 bases removed from V and 5 bases from J, the gap between germline ends came to 13 bases. CDR3 bases: TGTGCCAGCAGCTTAACCGGGACAAGATATGGCTACACCTTC. Protein sequence: CASSLTGTRYGYTF.

This clonotype was detected once. This chain connects TRBV29-1 to TRBJ2-1, with D perhaps TRBD1 (5 bases). V lost 5 bases and J 2 bases, leaving 10 bases between the germline ends. CDR1 and CDR2 from the germline V gene are SQVTM and ANQGSEA. This CDR3 contains 13 residues. The CDR3 loop is CSVQTATYNEQFF. As DNA, the CDR3 is TGCAGCGTTCAGACAGCGACCTACAATGAGCAGTTCTTC.

In its sample, this clonotype ranks as medium-sized. V usage is TRBV18 and J usage is TRBJ2-1, with no clear D. Trimming pared 3 bases from V and 3 bases from J, leaving 6 bases between. Germline CDR1 reads KGHSH; CDR2 reads LQKENI. This CDR3 is built from 13 residues. The CDR3 here is CASSPDGYNEQFF. The CDR3 DNA reads TGTGCCAGCTCACCCGACGGCTACAATGAGCAGTTCTTC.

This clonotype has a handful of counts. The chain joins TRBV6-2 or TRBV6-3 to TRBJ2-7; 7 positions match TRBD1. The CDR3 has 15 residues. With V trimmed by 2 bases and J by 0 bases, 4 bases remained unmatched. CDR1 and CDR2 (germline): MNHEY, SVGEGT. For the CDR3, the DNA is TGTGCCAGCAGTTACCTGACAGGGAGCTCCTACGAGCAGTACTTC. This codes for CASSYLTGSSYEQYF.

In this sample, this clonotype is large (0.1 to 1%). The CDR3, as DNA: TGTGCCTCCACGGCTGGCCCCTACAATGAGCAGTTCTTC. Translated, it gives CASTAGPYNEQFF. V usage is TRBV6-5 and J usage is TRBJ2-1, with no clear D. Germline CDR1 reads MNHEY; CDR2 reads SVGAGI. This CDR3 has 13 amino acids. Between the trimmed V and J ends, which lost 11 bases and 2 bases, there was a span of 13 bases.

In this sample, this clonotype is large. The V call is TRBV18, the J call TRBJ2-2; no clear D gene. This CDR3 is 13 amino acids long. CDR1 and CDR2 from the germline V gene are KGHSH and LQKENI. Trimming pared 0 bases from V and 2 bases from J, leaving 1 base between. The CDR3 spells CASSPPNTGELFF. Written as DNA, the CDR3 is TGTGCCAGCTCACCACCAAACACCGGGGAGCTGTTTTTT.

Relative to its sample, this clonotype is medium-sized (0.01 to 0.1%). V gene TRBV20-1 combines with J gene TRBJ2-2; unclear D gene. The CDR3 contains 14 residues. The germline gives CDR1 DFQATT, CDR2 SNEGSKA (reference sequence). The V gene lost 0 bases and the J gene lost 1 base, with 6 bases spanning the gap. DNA of the CDR3: TGCAGTGCTAGAGATTTCCAGAACACCGGGGAGCTGTTTTTT. Translation gives CSARDFQNTGELFF.

By its share, this clonotype is medium-sized. The gene calls are TRBV29-1 and TRBJ2-5, with D unresolved. This CDR3 spans 13 amino acids. V lost 5 bases to trimming and J lost 0 bases, with 10 bases between them. CDR1 is SQVTM, CDR2 ANQGSEA, per germline. DNA for the CDR3: TGCAGCGTTTTATTCCAGTACCAAGAGACCCAGTACTTC. Its protein product is CSVLFQYQETQYF. Variable domain in full (rest from reference TRBV29-1 and TRBJ2-5): SAVISQKPSRDICQRGTSLTIQCQVDSQVTMMFWYRQQPGQSLTLIATANQGSEATYESGFVIDKFPISRPNLTFSTLTVSNMSPEDSSIYLCSVLFQYQETQYFGPGTRLLVL.

Points on this clonotype: Since a much larger clone is just one base distant, this may be a read error. This chain's CDR3 is CSATEQTQETQYF. CDR3 nucleotides: TGCAGTGCGACCGAACAGACCCAAGAGACCCAGTACTTC. V and J are TRBV20-1 and TRBJ2-5; D is unresolved. Between the trimmed V and J ends, which lost 6 bases and 1 base, there was a span of 12 bases. The CDR3 is 13 residues long. Germline V CDR1 and CDR2: DFQATT, SNEGSKA (reference sequence).

This clonotype is labeled as large (0.1 to 1%). The rearrangement uses TRBV9 and TRBJ2-6; D unclear. The CDR3 sequence is 15 residues long. Germline V lookup: CDR1 SGDLS, CDR2 YYNGEE. Trimming left V 2 bases short and J 0 bases short, with 6 bases between. This CDR3 is CASSVGDSGANVLTF. DNA for the CDR3: TGTGCCAGCAGCGTTGGGGACTCTGGGGCCAACGTCCTGACTTTC. Full variable domain (outside the CDR3, taken from reference TRBV9 and TRBJ2-6): DSGVTQTPKHLITATGQRVTLRCSPRSGDLSVYWYQQSLDQGLQFLIQYYNGEERAKGNILERFSAQQFPDLHSELNLSSLELGDSALYFCASSVGDSGANVLTFGAGSRLTVL.

By share, this clonotype counts as large. The chain carries TRBV7-2 and TRBJ2-7; D is perhaps TRBD1 (5 bases). The germline V and J ends were trimmed by 3 bases and 3 bases, with 12 bases remaining between them. The germline gives CDR1 SGHTA, CDR2 FQGNSA. The CDR3 sequence is 14 residues long. CDR3 in amino acids: CASSFRQGNYEQYF. Here the CDR3 DNA reads TGTGCCAGCAGCTTCCGGCAGGGAAACTACGAGCAGTACTTC.

This clonotype is judged medium-sized. The chain uses TRBV7-6 and TRBJ2-1, with 9 bases identical to TRBD2. Trimming cost V 5 bases and J 6 bases; bases outside gene matches: 11. CDR3 length: 16 amino acids. Germline V CDR1 and CDR2: SGHVS, FNYEAQ. CDR3: CASSPWASTSGNEQFF. CDR3 DNA sequence: TGTGCCAGCAGCCCCTGGGCCTCGACTAGCGGCAATGAGCAGTTCTTC.

This clonotype was recorded a few times. This sequence joins TRBV29-1 and TRBJ2-5, with 8 positions matching TRBD1. Germline V gives CDR1 SQVTM, CDR2 ANQGSEA. Trimming took 4 bases from V and 4 from J; bases not matched to a gene: 5. CDR3 size: 13 residues. CDR3 amino acids: CSVAPDRAETQYF. The CDR3 DNA reads TGCAGCGTTGCGCCGGACAGGGCAGAGACCCAGTACTTC.

In this sample, this clonotype turned up a few times. This chain connects TRBV19 to TRBJ1-2; D unresolved. CDR1 LNHDA and CDR2 SQIVND come from the germline V gene (reference sequence). V was clipped by 3 bases and J by 5 bases, with 19 bases between them. The CDR3 sequence is 16 residues long. The CDR3 DNA follows: TGTGCCAGTAGTATGGATATGCAGGCCCCGCTTTATGGCTACACCTTC. Translating gives CASSMDMQAPLYGYTF.